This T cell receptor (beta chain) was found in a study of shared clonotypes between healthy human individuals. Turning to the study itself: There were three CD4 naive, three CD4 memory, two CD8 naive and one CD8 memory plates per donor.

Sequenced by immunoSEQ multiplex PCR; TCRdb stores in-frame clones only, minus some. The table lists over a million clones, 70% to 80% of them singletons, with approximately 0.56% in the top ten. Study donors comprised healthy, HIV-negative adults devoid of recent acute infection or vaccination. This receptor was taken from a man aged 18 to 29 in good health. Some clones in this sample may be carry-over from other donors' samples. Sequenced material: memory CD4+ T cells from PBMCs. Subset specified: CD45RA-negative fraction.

The CDR3 nucleotides are TGCGCCAGCAGCCCCGGGGGGGCGACGCAGCCCCAGCATTTT. The encoded protein is CASSPGGATQPQHF. This rearrangement joins TRBV5-1 to TRBJ1-5; D perhaps matches TRBD1 (6 bases). Trimming removed 4 bases from V and 7 bases from J, with 15 bases in between. The CDR3 loop spans 14 amino acids. From germline, CDR1 is SGHRS and CDR2 YFSETQ. Together with reference TRBV5-1 and TRBJ1-5, the CDR3 gives the full variable domain: KAGVTQTPRYLIKTRGQQVTLSCSPISGHRSVSWYQQTPGQGLQFLFEYFSETQRNKGNFPGRFSGRQFSNSRSEMNVSTLELGDSALYLCASSPGGATQPQHFGDGTRLSIL.